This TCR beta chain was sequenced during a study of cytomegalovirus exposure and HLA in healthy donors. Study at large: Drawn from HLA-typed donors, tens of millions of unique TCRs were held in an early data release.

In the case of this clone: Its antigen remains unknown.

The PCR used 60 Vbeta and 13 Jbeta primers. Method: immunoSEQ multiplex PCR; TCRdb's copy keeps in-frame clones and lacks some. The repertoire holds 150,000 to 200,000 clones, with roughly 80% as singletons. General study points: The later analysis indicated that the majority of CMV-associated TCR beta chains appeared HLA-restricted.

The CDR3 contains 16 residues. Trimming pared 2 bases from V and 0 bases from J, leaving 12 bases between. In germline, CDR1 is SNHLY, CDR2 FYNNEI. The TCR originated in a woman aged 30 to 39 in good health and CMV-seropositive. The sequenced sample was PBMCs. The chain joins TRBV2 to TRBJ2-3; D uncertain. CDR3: CASSETLLTSTDTQYF. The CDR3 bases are TGTGCCAGCAGTGAAACTCTTCTGACTAGCACAGATACGCAGTATTTT.